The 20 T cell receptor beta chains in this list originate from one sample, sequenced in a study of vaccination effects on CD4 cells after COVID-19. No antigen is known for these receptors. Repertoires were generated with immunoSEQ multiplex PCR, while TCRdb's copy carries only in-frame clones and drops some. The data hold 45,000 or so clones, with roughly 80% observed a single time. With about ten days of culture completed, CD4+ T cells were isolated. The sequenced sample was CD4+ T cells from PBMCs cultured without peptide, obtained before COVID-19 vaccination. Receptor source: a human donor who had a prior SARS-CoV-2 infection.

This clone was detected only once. The CDR3: CSASAGASGNTIYF. In DNA form, the CDR3 reads TGCAGTGCTAGTGCGGGCGCCTCTGGAAACACCATATATTTT. This chain joins TRBV20-1 and TRBJ1-3; D not certain. The CDR3 contains 14 residues. Trimming pared 3 bases from V and 0 bases from J, leaving 9 bases between. Looked up from germline, CDR1 is DFQATT and CDR2 is SNEGSKA (reference sequence).

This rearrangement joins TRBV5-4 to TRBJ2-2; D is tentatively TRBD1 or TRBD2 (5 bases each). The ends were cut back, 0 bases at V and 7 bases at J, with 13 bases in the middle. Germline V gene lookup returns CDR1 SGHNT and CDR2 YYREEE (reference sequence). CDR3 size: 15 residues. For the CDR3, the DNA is TGTGCCAGCAGCTTGGCCAGGGAGAGTGGCGGGGAGCTGTTTTTT. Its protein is CASSLARESGGELFF. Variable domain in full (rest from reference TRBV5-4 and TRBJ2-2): ETGVTQSPTHLIKTRGQQVTLRCSSQSGHNTVSWYQQALGQGPQFIFQYYREEENGRGNFPPRFSGLQFPNYSSELNVNALELDDSALYLCASSLARESGGELFFGEGSRLTVL.

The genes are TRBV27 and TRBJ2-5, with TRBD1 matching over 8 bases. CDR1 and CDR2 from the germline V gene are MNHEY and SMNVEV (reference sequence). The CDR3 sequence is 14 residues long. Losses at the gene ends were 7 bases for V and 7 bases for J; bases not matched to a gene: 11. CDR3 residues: CASTGQGRFGTQYF. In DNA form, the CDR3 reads TGTGCCAGCACCGGACAGGGCCGATTTGGGACCCAGTACTTC.

The CDR3 reads CATSRSTGEETQYF. CDR3 in DNA: TGTGCCACCAGCAGAAGTACAGGGGAGGAGACCCAGTACTTC. The chain is built from TRBV15 and TRBJ2-5; 7 positions match TRBD1. V shed 2 bases and J 5 bases; nucleotides not matched to a gene: 5. Germline assignment: CDR1 LNHNV and CDR2 YYDKDF (reference sequence). This CDR3 has 14 residues.

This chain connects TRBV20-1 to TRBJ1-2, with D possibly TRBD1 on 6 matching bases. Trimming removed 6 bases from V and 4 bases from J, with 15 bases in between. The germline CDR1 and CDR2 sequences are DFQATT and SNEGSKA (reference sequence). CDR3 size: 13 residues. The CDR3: CSASLTGIYGYTF. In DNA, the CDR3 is TGCAGTGCGAGTTTAACAGGGATCTATGGCTACACCTTC.

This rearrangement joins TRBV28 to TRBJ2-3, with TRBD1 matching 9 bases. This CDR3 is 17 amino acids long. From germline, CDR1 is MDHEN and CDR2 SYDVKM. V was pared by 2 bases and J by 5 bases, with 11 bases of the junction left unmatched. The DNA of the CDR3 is TGTGCCAGCAGTTTAAGTTATATTCGGACAGGGGAAGATACGCAGTATTTT. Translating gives CASSLSYIRTGEDTQYF.

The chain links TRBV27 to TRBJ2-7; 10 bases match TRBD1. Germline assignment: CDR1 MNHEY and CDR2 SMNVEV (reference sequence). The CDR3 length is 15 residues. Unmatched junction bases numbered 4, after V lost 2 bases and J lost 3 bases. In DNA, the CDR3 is TGTGCCAGCAGTTTAACCGGGACAGGGGACTACGAGCAGTACTTC. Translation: CASSLTGTGDYEQYF.

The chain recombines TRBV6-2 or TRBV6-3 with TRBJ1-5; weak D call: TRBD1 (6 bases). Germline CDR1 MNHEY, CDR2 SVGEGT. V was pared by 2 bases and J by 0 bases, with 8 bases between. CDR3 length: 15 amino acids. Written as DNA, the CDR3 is TGTGCCAGCAGTTACGGGACATATAGCAATCAGCCCCAGCATTTT. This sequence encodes CASSYGTYSNQPQHF.

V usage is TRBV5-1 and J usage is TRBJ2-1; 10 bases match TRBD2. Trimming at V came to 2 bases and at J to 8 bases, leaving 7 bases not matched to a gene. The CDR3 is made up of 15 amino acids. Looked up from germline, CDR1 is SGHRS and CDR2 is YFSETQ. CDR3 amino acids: CASSFLAGAMDEQFF. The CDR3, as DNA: TGCGCCAGCAGCTTCCTAGCGGGGGCTATGGATGAGCAGTTCTTC. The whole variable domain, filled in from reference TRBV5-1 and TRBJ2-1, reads KAGVTQTPRYLIKTRGQQVTLSCSPISGHRSVSWYQQTPGQGLQFLFEYFSETQRNKGNFPGRFSGRQFSNSRSEMNVSTLELGDSALYLCASSFLAGAMDEQFFGPGTRLTVL.

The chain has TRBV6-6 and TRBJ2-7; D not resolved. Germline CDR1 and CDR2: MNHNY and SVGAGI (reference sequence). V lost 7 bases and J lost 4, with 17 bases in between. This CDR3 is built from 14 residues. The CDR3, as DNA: TGTGCCAGCAATCACCCACCCCGCGGATACGAGCAGTACTTC. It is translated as CASNHPPRGYEQYF.

This CDR3 reads CASSAGLAGLYEQYF. CDR3 in DNA: TGTGCCAGCAGCGCGGGACTAGCGGGTTTGTACGAGCAGTACTTC. V is TRBV9 and J is TRBJ2-7; 12 bases line up with TRBD2. CDR1 and CDR2 (germline): SGDLS, YYNGEE. V was clipped by 3 bases and J by 4 bases; unmatched bases: 5. This CDR3 spans 15 amino acids.

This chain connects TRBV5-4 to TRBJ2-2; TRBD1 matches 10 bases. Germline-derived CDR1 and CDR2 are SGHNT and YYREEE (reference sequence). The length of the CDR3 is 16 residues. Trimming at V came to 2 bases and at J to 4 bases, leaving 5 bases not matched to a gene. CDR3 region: CASSFGTGASTGELFF. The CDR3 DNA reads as TGTGCCAGCAGCTTCGGGACAGGGGCGAGCACCGGGGAGCTGTTTTTT. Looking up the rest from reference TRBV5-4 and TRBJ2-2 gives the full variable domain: ETGVTQSPTHLIKTRGQQVTLRCSSQSGHNTVSWYQQALGQGPQFIFQYYREEENGRGNFPPRFSGLQFPNYSSELNVNALELDDSALYLCASSFGTGASTGELFFGEGSRLTVL.

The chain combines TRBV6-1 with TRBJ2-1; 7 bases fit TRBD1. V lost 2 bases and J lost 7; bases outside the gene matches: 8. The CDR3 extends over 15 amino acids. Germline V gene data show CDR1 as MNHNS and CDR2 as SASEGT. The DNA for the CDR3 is TGTGCCAGCAGTGAAATGGTGACAGGGTGGAATGAGCAGTTCTTC. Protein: CASSEMVTGWNEQFF.

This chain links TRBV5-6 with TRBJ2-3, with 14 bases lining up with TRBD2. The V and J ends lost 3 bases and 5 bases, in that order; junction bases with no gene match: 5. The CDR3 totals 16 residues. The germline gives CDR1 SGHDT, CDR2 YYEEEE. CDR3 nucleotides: TGTGCCAGCAGCTCGACTAGCGGGGGGGCCGAAGATACGCAGTATTTT. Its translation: CASSSTSGGAEDTQYF.

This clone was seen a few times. The CDR3 region is CASSHRRYEQYF. For the CDR3, the DNA is TGTGCCAGCAGCCATCGGCGCTACGAGCAGTACTTC. The J gene is TRBJ2-7, the V gene TRBV3-1 (or the pseudogene TRBV3-2), with no clear D. CDR3 length equals 12 residues. Germline lookup yields CDR1 LGHDT and CDR2 YNNKEL (reference sequence). The V end lost 3 bases, the J end lost 3 bases, and 6 bases lay between the germline ends.

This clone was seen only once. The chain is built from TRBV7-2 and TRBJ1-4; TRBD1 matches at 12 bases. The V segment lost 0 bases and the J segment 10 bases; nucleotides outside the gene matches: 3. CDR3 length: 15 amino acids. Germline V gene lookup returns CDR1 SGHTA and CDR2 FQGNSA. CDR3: CASSLAGTGGLKLFF. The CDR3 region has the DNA TGTGCCAGCAGCTTAGCCGGGACAGGGGGCCTAAAACTGTTTTTT.

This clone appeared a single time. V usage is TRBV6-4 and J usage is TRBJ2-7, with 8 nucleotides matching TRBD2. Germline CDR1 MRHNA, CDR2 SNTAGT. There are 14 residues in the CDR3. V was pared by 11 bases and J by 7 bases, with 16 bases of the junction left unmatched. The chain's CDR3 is CARPPSGGPGEQYF. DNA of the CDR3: TGTGCCCGCCCGCCGTCGGGGGGGCCGGGGGAGCAGTACTTC.

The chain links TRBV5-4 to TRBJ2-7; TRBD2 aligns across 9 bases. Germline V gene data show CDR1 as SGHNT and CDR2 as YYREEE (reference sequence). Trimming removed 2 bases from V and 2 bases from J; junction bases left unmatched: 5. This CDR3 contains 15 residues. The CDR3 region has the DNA TGTGCCAGCAGCTTCCGGCGGGGGGGCGCCTACGAGCAGTACTTC. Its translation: CASSFRRGGAYEQYF. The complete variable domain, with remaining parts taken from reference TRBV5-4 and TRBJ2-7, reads ETGVTQSPTHLIKTRGQQVTLRCSSQSGHNTVSWYQQALGQGPQFIFQYYREEENGRGNFPPRFSGLQFPNYSSELNVNALELDDSALYLCASSFRRGGAYEQYFGPGTRLTVT.

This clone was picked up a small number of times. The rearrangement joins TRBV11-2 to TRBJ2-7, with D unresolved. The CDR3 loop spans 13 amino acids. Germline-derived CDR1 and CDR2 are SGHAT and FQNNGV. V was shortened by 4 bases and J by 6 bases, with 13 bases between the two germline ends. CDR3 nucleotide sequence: TGTGCCAGCAGCTGGGTCGAGTTTGGCGAGCAGTACTTC. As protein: CASSWVEFGEQYF.

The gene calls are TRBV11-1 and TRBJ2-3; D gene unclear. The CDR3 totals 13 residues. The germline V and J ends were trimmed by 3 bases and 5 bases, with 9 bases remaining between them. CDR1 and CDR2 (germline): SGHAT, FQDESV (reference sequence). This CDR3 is CASSLKARDTQYF. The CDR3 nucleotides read TGTGCCAGCAGCTTGAAAGCGCGAGATACGCAGTATTTT.